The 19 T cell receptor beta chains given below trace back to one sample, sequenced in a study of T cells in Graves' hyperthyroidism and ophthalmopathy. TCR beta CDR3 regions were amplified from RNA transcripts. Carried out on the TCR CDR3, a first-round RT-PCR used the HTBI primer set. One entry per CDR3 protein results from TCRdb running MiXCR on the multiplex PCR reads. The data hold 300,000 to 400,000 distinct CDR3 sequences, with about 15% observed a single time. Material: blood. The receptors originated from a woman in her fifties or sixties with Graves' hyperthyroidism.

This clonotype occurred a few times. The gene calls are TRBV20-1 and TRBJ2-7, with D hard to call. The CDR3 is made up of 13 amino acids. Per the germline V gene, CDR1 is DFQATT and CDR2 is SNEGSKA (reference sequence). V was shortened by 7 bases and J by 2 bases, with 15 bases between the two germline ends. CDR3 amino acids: CSVKEGRTYEQYF. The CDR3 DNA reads TGCAGTGTTAAGGAAGGTAGGACCTACGAGCAGTACTTC.

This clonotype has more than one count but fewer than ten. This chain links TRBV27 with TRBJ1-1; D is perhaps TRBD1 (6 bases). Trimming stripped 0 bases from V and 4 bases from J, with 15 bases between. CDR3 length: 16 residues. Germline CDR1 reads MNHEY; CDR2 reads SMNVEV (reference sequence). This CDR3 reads CASSLSRGGGGTEAFF. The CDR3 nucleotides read TGTGCCAGCAGTTTATCGAGGGGGGGGGGGGGCACTGAAGCTTTCTTT.

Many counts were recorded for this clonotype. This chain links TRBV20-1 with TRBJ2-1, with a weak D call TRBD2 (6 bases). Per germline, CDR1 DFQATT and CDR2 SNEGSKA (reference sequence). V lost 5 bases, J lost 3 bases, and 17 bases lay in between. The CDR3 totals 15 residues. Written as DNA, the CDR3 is TGCAGTGCTCACGGGACTGGCGCATACTACAATGAGCAGTTCTTC. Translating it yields CSAHGTGAYYNEQFF.

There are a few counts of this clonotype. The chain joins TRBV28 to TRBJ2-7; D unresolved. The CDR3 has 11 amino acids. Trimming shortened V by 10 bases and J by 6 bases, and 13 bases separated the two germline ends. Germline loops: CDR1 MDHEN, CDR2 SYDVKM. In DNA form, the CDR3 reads TGTGCCACAGAGGAGTGGGGCGAGCAGTACTTC. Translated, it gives CATEEWGEQYF.

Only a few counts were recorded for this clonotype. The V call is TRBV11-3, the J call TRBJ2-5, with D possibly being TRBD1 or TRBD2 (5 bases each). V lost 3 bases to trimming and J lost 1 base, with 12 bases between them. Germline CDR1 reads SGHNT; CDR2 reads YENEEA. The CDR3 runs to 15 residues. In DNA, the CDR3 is TGTGCCAGCAGCTTCGGGACGTACAGCCAAGAGACCCAGTACTTC. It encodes CASSFGTYSQETQYF. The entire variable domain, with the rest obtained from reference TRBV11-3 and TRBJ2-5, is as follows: EAGVVQSPRYKIIEKKQPVAFWCNPISGHNTLYWYLQNLGQGPELLIRYENEEAVDDSQLPKDRFSAERLKGVDSTLKIQPAELGDSAVYLCASSFGTYSQETQYFGPGTRLLVL.

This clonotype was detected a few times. The CDR3 region has the DNA TGTGCCAGCAGCTTTAGGGGAGGGTTTCAGCCCCAGCATTTT. Translating it yields CASSFRGGFQPQHF. The chain is built from TRBV5-6 and TRBJ1-5; weak D call: TRBD1 (5 bases). Germline CDR1 SGHDT, CDR2 YYEEEE. V was shortened by 2 bases and J by 6 bases, with 12 bases between the two germline ends. CDR3 size: 14 residues.

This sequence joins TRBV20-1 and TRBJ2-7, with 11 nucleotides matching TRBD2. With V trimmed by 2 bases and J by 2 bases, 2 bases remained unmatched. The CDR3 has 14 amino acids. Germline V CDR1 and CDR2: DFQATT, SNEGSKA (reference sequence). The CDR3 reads CSARLAGGAYEQYF. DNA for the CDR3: TGCAGTGCTAGACTAGCGGGAGGAGCCTACGAGCAGTACTTC.

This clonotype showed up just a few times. For the CDR3, the DNA is TGCGCCAGCAGCTTGGGGGGGGGTAGGCATCAGCCCCAGCATTTT. Translating gives CASSLGGGRHQPQHF. The gene calls are TRBV5-1 and TRBJ1-5; a possible D gene is TRBD1 (5 bases). V lost 0 bases to trimming and J lost 5 bases, with 12 bases between them. Germline V gene data show CDR1 as SGHRS and CDR2 as YFSETQ. The CDR3 extends over 15 amino acids.

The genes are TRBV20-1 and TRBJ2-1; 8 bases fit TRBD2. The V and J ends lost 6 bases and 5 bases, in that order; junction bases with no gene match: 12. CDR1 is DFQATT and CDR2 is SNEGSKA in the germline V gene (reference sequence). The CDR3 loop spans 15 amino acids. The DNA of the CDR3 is TGCAGTGCCCGACCTTCACGGGAGGGCAACAATGAGCAGTTCTTC. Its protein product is CSARPSREGNNEQFF.

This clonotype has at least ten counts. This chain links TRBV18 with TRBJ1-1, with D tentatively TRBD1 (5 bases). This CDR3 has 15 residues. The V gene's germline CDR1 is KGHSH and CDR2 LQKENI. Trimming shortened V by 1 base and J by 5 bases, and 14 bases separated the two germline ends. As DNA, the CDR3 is TGTGCCAGCTCACCACGACAGCTAAAGGGAACTGAAGCTTTCTTT. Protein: CASSPRQLKGTEAFF.

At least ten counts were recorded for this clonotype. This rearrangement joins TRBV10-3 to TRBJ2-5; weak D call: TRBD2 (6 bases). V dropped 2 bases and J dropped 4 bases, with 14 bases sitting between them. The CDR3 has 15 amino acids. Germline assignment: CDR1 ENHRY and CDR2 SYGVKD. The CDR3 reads CAISEPGLRVETQYF. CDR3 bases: TGTGCCATCAGTGAGCCGGGACTCCGGGTAGAGACCCAGTACTTC.

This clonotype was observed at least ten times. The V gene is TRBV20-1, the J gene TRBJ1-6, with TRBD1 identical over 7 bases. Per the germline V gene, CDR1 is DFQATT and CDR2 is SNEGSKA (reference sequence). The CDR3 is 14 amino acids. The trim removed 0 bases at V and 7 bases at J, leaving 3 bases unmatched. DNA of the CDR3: TGCAGTGCTAGAGATTCCAGGGGGAATTCACCCCTCCACTTT. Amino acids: CSARDSRGNSPLHF.

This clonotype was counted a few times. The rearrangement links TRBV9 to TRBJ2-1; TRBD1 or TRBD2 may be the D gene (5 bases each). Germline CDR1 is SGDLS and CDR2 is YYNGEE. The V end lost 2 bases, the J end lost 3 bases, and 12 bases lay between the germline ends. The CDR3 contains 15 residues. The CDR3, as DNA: TGTGCCAGCAGCGTGGGAGTCAGGGTCTACAATGAGCAGTTCTTC. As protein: CASSVGVRVYNEQFF.

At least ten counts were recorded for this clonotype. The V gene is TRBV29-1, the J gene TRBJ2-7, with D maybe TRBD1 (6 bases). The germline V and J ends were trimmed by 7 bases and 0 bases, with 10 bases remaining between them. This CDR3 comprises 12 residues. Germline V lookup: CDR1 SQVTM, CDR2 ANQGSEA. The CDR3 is CSGTVSSYEQYF. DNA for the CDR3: TGCAGCGGGACAGTCTCCTCCTACGAGCAGTACTTC.

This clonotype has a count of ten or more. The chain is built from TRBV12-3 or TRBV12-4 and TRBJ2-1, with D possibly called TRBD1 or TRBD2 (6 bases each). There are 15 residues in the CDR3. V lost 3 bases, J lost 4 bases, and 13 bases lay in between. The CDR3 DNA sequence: TGTGCCAGCAGTTTGTCAAGGGGGGATTACAATGAGCAGTTCTTC. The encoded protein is CASSLSRGDYNEQFF.

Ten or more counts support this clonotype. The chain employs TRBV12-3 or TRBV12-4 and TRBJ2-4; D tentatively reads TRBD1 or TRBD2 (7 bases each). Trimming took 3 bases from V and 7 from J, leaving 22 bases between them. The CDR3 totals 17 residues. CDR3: CASSLGGGVSLGNIQYF. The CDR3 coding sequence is TGTGCCAGCAGTTTGGGAGGGGGCGTTAGTTTAGGGAACATTCAGTACTTC.

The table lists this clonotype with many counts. The CDR3 region is CASRRQGEQETQYF. CDR3 nucleotide sequence: TGTGCCAGCAGACGACAGGGGGAACAAGAGACCCAGTACTTC. The V gene is TRBV12-3 or TRBV12-4, the J gene TRBJ2-5; 9 bases map to TRBD1. V shed 6 bases and J 2 bases; nucleotides not matched to a gene: 4. The CDR3 extends over 14 amino acids.

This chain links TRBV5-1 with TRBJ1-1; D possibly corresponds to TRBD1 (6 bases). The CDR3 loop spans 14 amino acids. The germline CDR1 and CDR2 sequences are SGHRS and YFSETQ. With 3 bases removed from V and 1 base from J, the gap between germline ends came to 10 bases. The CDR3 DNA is TGCGCCAGCAGCTCTCAGACAGGGAACACTGAAGCTTTCTTT. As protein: CASSSQTGNTEAFF.

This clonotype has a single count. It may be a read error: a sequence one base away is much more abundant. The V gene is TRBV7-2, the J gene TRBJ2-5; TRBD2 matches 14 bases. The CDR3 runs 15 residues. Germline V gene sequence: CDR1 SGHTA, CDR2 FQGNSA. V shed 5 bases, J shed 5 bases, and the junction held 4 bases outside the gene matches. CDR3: CASSTRTSGRETQYF. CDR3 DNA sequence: TGTGCCAGCAGCACCCGGACTAGCGGGAGGGAGACCCAGTACTTC.